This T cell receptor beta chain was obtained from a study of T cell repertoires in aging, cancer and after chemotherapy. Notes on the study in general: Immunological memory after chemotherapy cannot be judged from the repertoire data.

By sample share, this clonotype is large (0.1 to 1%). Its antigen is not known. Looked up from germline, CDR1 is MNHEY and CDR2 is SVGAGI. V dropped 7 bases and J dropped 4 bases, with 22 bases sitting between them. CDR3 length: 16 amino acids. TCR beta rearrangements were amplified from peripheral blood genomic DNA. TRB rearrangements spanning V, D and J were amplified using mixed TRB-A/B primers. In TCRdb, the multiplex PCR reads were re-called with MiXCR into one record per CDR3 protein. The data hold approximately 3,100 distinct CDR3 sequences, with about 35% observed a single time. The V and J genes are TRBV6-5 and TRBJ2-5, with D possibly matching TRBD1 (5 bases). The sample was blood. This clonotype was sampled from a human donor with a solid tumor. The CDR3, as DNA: TGTGCCAGCACCCGCGCGATCCAGGGTGGTTTAGAGACCCAGTACTTC. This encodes CASTRAIQGGLETQYF.